This TCR beta chain stems from a study of radiation and T cells in renal cell carcinoma. Study-wide findings and caveats: Top tumor clonotypes rose in blood 2 weeks post-radiation, then contracted. Baseline intratumoral clonotype presence is unknown without pretreatment biopsies.

Germline V gene sequence: CDR1 LNHDA, CDR2 SQIVND (reference sequence). The CDR3 contains 15 residues. Measured with immunoSEQ multiplex PCR; TCRdb has only the in-frame clones, and not every one. This sample has 150,000 or so clones, with 88% found just once. This clone was counted once. What it binds is unknown. Its ends do not fully match the called genes, so a read error is possible. Stated time point: baseline pretreatment blood. Sample treatment: 15 Gy SBRT to primary tumor, nephrectomy 4 weeks later. The tumor was a clear cell renal cell carcinoma. This TCR derives from a woman in her sixties or seventies with renal cell carcinoma. The sample here was blood, taken from a patient whose treatment included radiotherapy and nephrectomy. The rearrangement uses TRBV19 and TRBJ2-2; TRBD2 might be the D (5 bases). The CDR3 nucleotides read TGTGCCAGTAGTAAAGGGTTGGTTGTGGCCGGGGAGCTGTTTTTC. It translates to CASSKGLVVAGELFF.